This is a list of T cell receptor beta chains from one sample in a study of blood T cell repertoires in COVID-19. Assay used: immunoSEQ multiplex PCR; TCRdb lists only in-frame clones, some missing. This table has about 72,000 clones, more than 75% appearing once. Sequencing input: peripheral blood. The receptors were sampled from a woman aged 60-75 years with acute or convalescent COVID-19. The CDR3 runs from the conserved cysteine through the conserved F or W. The D gene is left open where the match is weak. Expanded clones are given a class, and other clones once, few, many or no size at all.

d_gene	v_gene	abundance	j_gene	CDR3aa	CDR3nt
NA	TRBV5-4	NA	TRBJ1-3	CASSLGQAGSGNTIYF	TGTGCCAGCAGCTTGGGCCAGGCCGGATCTGGAAACACCATATATTTT
NA	TRBV5-1	NA	TRBJ2-6	CASSLALGEIFSGANVLTF	TGCGCCAGCAGCTTGGCTTTAGGGGAAATATTCTCTGGGGCCAACGTCCTGACTTTC
TRBD1	TRBV6-2/TRBV6-3	NA	TRBJ2-7	CASRPTGTGGRSEQYF	TGTGCCAGCAGACCTACGGGGACAGGGGGCAGGTCGGAGCAGTACTTC
TRBD1	TRBV5-1	NA	TRBJ1-2	CASSLAHPGQGMRGYTF	TGCGCCAGCAGCTTGGCCCACCCGGGACAGGGGATGCGAGGCTACACCTTC
TRBD2	TRBV3-1/TRBV3-2	NA	TRBJ2-1	CASSQEGLADYNEQFF	TGTGCCAGCAGCCAAGAGGGTCTAGCGGACTACAATGAGCAGTTCTTC
TRBD1	TRBV6-6	NA	TRBJ1-1	CASSLEDRGAFF	TGTGCCAGCAGTCTCGAGGACAGGGGAGCTTTCTTT
NA	TRBV13	NA	TRBJ2-1	CASSLAGVVNEQFF	TGTGCCAGCAGCTTAGCGGGGGTGGTGAATGAGCAGTTCTTC
NA	TRBV7-9	NA	TRBJ2-7	CASSLNGYEQYF	TGTGCCAGCAGCTTAAACGGCTACGAGCAGTACTTC
NA	TRBV5-1	NA	TRBJ2-1	CASSLRGADNEQFF	TGCGCCAGCAGCTTACGCGGGGCAGACAATGAGCAGTTCTTC
NA	TRBV18	NA	TRBJ2-5	CASSPRQIWETQYF	TGTGCCAGCTCACCCAGGCAGATCTGGGAGACCCAGTACTTC
TRBD2	TRBV28	NA	TRBJ2-1	CASSLSISGGNYNEQFF	TGTGCCAGCAGTTTAAGTATTTCCGGGGGGAACTACAATGAGCAGTTCTTC
NA	TRBV10-2	NA	TRBJ2-7	CASMGTPREQYF	TGCGCCAGCATGGGGACACCCAGGGAGCAGTACTTC
NA	TRBV20-1	NA	TRBJ2-1	CSAREYNEQFF	TGCAGTGCTCGCGAGTACAATGAGCAGTTCTTC
NA	TRBV5-6	NA	TRBJ1-5	CASSLSGNQPQHF	TGTGCCAGCAGCCTGTCGGGGAATCAGCCCCAGCATTTT
TRBD2	TRBV6-6	NA	TRBJ2-5	CASSRVGAGDPLETQYF	TGTGCCAGCAGCCGAGTAGGCGCGGGGGACCCCTTAGAGACCCAGTACTTC
TRBD1	TRBV3-1/TRBV3-2	NA	TRBJ1-3	CASRLGTGPSGNTIYF	TGTGCCAGCAGACTCGGGACAGGGCCCTCTGGAAACACCATATATTTT
NA	TRBV4-2	NA	TRBJ2-5	CASSQVTGPQETQYF	TGTGCCAGCAGCCAGGTAACAGGGCCGCAAGAGACCCAGTACTTC
TRBD2	TRBV4-2	NA	TRBJ2-1	CASSQVSGGVNEQFF	TGTGCCAGCAGCCAAGTTAGCGGGGGGGTTAATGAGCAGTTCTTC
TRBD2	TRBV7-2	NA	TRBJ2-7	CASSSGLAGGEQYF	TGTGCCAGCAGCTCGGGACTTGCCGGGGGGGAGCAGTACTTC
TRBD1	TRBV28	once	TRBJ1-1	CASRLRQGLRSEAFF	TGTGCCAGCAGACTCAGACAGGGATTGAGGAGTGAAGCTTTCTTT
TRBD1	TRBV29-1	NA	TRBJ1-1	CSVVRSRGSNTEAFF	TGCAGCGTTGTTCGGTCCAGGGGGAGCAACACTGAAGCTTTCTTT
NA	TRBV7-9	NA	TRBJ1-6	CASSTTGYNSPLHF	TGTGCCAGCAGCACGACAGGCTATAATTCACCCCTCCACTTT
TRBD2	TRBV28	NA	TRBJ2-1	CASSPTSGGADEQFF	TGTGCCAGCAGTCCCACTAGCGGGGGGGCCGATGAGCAGTTCTTC
NA	TRBV18	NA	TRBJ1-1	CASSPGPWENTEAFF	TGTGCCAGCTCACCGGGGCCATGGGAGAACACTGAAGCTTTCTTT
NA	TRBV5-1	NA	TRBJ1-6	CASSLVQGGSPLHF	TGCGCCAGCAGCTTGGTTCAGGGTGGGTCACCCCTCCACTTT
NA	TRBV5-1	NA	TRBJ2-1	CASTPSSYNEQFF	TGCGCCAGCACCCCCAGCTCCTACAATGAGCAGTTCTTC
TRBD1	TRBV19	few	TRBJ1-5	CASSTRGTGRDRVYHQPQHF	TGTGCCAGTAGTACTCGCGGGACGGGGCGGGACAGGGTTTATCATCAGCCCCAGCATTTT
TRBD2	TRBV3-1/TRBV3-2	NA	TRBJ2-3	CASSQDRRGGTDTQYF	TGTGCCAGCAGCCAAGACCGGCGGGGGGGCACAGATACGCAGTATTTT
NA	TRBV4-2	NA	TRBJ2-3	CASSQEMGLTKGRYEGDTDTQYF	TGTGCCAGCAGCCAAGAAATGGGGCTTACTAAGGGCCGCTACGAGGGGGACACAGATACGCAGTATTTT
NA	TRBV9	NA	TRBJ2-1	CASSVAVNEQFF	TGTGCCAGCAGCGTTGCGGTGAATGAGCAGTTCTTC
TRBD1	TRBV6-5	NA	TRBJ1-2	CASSGTGVVYGYTF	TGTGCCAGCAGCGGGACAGGGGTGGTCTATGGCTACACCTTC
NA	TRBV5-4	NA	TRBJ2-1	CASSKTGSSYNEQFF	TGTGCCAGCAGTAAAACAGGGAGCTCCTACAATGAGCAGTTCTTC
NA	TRBV9	NA	TRBJ1-5	CASSVASLEGQCYNQPQHF	TGTGCCAGCAGCGTAGCTAGCCTCGAAGGACAGTGCTATAATCAGCCCCAGCATTTT
NA	TRBV5-1	once	TRBJ1-6	CASSLGVQGRSPLHF	TGCGCCAGCAGCTTGGGGGTCCAGGGTCGGTCACCCCTCCACTTT
NA	TRBV5-5	NA	TRBJ2-7	CASSLMLGVAYEQYF	TGTGCCAGCAGCTTGATGCTGGGAGTAGCCTACGAGCAGTACTTC
TRBD1	TRBV29-1	NA	TRBJ2-7	CSVAPLSGQGAYEQYF	TGCAGCGTTGCCCCTCTCTCGGGACAGGGAGCCTACGAGCAGTACTTC
TRBD1	TRBV7-2	NA	TRBJ2-3	CASSTRQGIADTQYF	TGTGCCAGCAGCACGCGACAGGGTATAGCAGATACGCAGTATTTT
NA	TRBV7-2	NA	TRBJ1-4	CASSFLSGSNNEKLFF	TGTGCCAGCAGCTTCCTATCAGGGTCCAATAATGAAAAACTGTTTTTT
NA	TRBV15	NA	TRBJ1-3	CATSRDRNRPTSGNTIYF	TGTGCCACCAGCAGAGATCGGAACAGGCCGACCTCTGGAAACACCATATATTTT
NA	TRBV7-9	NA	TRBJ2-3	CASSLRLGSDTQYF	TGTGCCAGCAGTTTGAGGCTAGGATCAGATACGCAGTATTTT
TRBD1	TRBV19	NA	TRBJ2-7	CASRPKDRAAYEQYF	TGTGCCAGTAGGCCAAAGGACAGGGCCGCCTACGAGCAGTACTTC
TRBD1	TRBV5-1	NA	TRBJ2-7	CASSLWGFGQGKEQYF	TGCGCCAGCAGCTTGTGGGGATTCGGACAGGGGAAAGAGCAGTACTTC
NA	TRBV30	NA	TRBJ2-5	CAWTRGAWAGPKETQYF	TGTGCCTGGACGCGGGGCGCTTGGGCGGGACCCAAAGAGACCCAGTACTTC
NA	TRBV15	NA	TRBJ2-1	CATSRSQGNYNEQFF	TGTGCCACCAGCAGGAGTCAGGGTAATTACAATGAGCAGTTCTTC
NA	TRBV5-1	NA	TRBJ1-6	CASSLTGQAYNSPLHF	TGCGCCAGCAGCTTGACAGGCCAAGCCTATAATTCACCCCTCCACTTT
NA	TRBV7-8	NA	TRBJ2-3	CASSLGIPGHKTDPQYF	TGTGCCAGCAGCTTAGGTATACCGGGACACAAAACGGATCCGCAGTATTTT
TRBD2	TRBV4-1	NA	TRBJ2-1	CASSHPFAERGTNNEQFF	TGCGCCAGCAGCCATCCATTTGCCGAGCGGGGGACCAACAATGAGCAGTTCTTC
NA	TRBV11-3	NA	TRBJ2-3	CASSEGLGGTDTQYF	TGTGCCAGCAGCGAAGGGTTAGGGGGCACAGATACGCAGTATTTT
TRBD1	TRBV7-8	NA	TRBJ1-4	CASSLGPIDRGRNEKLFF	TGTGCCAGCAGCTTAGGCCCCATAGACAGGGGGCGTAATGAAAAACTGTTTTTT
NA	TRBV7-8	NA	TRBJ1-6	CASSRANQRSYNSPLHF	TGTGCCAGCAGCCGCGCCAACCAGCGGAGTTATAATTCACCCCTCCACTTT
TRBD1	TRBV14	NA	TRBJ2-1	CASSIRLGQAYNEQFF	TGTGCCAGCAGCATAAGGTTGGGACAGGCCTACAATGAGCAGTTCTTC
NA	TRBV19	NA	TRBJ2-3	CASSPDIVDTGDTQYF	TGTGCCAGTAGTCCTGACATTGTCGACACCGGAGATACGCAGTATTTT
NA	TRBV30	NA	TRBJ2-5	CAWSGGRGETQYF	TGTGCCTGGAGTGGGGGCAGGGGAGAGACCCAGTACTTC
TRBD2	TRBV28	NA	TRBJ2-2	CASRETSGANTGELFF	TGTGCCAGCAGGGAGACTAGCGGTGCGAACACCGGGGAGCTGTTTTTT
NA	TRBV5-4	NA	TRBJ2-2	CASSLITGYTGELFF	TGTGCCAGCAGTCTTATCACAGGGTACACCGGGGAGCTGTTTTTT
NA	TRBV19	NA	TRBJ2-2	CASSILTGANTGELFF	TGTGCCAGTAGTATCTTAACGGGGGCGAACACCGGGGAGCTGTTTTTT
TRBD1	TRBV6-1	NA	TRBJ1-2	CASSEALIGTAYGYTF	TGTGCCAGCAGTGAAGCTTTAATTGGGACAGCCTATGGCTACACCTTC
NA	TRBV20-1	NA	TRBJ2-7	CSAETGYEQYF	TGCAGTGCTGAGACGGGATACGAGCAGTACTTC
TRBD2	TRBV6-5	NA	TRBJ2-3	CASSYVRGGTDTQYF	TGTGCCAGCAGTTACGTGCGGGGGGGCACAGATACGCAGTATTTT